Listed below are T cell receptor beta chains from one sample, sequenced in a study of blood T cell repertoires in COVID-19. Repertoires were generated with immunoSEQ multiplex PCR, while TCRdb's copy carries only in-frame clones and drops some. The sample contains 110,000 or so clones, 85% of which appear only once. The sequenced material came from peripheral blood. The receptor set was obtained from a human donor in a cohort sampled during active COVID-19. The CDR3 runs from the conserved cysteine through the conserved F or W. Fields, in order: J gene, clone size, V gene, D gene, CDR3 protein, CDR3 DNA. D genes are given only for firm matches. Size is stated for part of the rows, as once, few or many counts, or as a class when the clone is expanded.

>TRBJ2-7|.|TRBV7-9|TRBD1
CASSLATGQLYEQYF
TGTGCCAGCAGCTTAGCGACGGGACAGCTCTACGAGCAGTACTTC
>TRBJ1-5|.|TRBV4-2|.
CASSQDPRTVINSNQPQHF
TGTGCCAGCAGCCAAGATCCTAGGACAGTCATCAATAGCAATCAGCCCCAGCATTTT
>TRBJ2-3|.|TRBV11-3|TRBD2
CASSTGLAGESTDTQYF
TGTGCCAGCAGCACAGGACTAGCGGGGGAGAGCACAGATACGCAGTATTTT
>TRBJ1-2|.|TRBV5-4|TRBD1
CASSFRDRGGPSYGYTF
TGTGCCAGCAGCTTCCGGGACAGGGGTGGGCCTAGCTATGGCTACACCTTC
>TRBJ2-3|.|TRBV9|TRBD2
CASSPRRLAGTSTDTQYF
TGTGCCAGCAGCCCCAGGAGACTAGCGGGGACTAGCACAGATACGCAGTATTTT
>TRBJ1-6|.|TRBV9|.
CASSVRAGDSPLHF
TGTGCCAGCAGCGTCAGGGCAGGTGATTCACCCCTCCACTTT
>TRBJ1-1|.|TRBV7-9|.
CASSYSGGETEAFF
TGTGCCAGCAGCTACTCCGGCGGAGAGACTGAAGCTTTCTTT
>TRBJ2-3|.|TRBV4-1|TRBD2
CASSQVAGGAPSTDTQYF
TGCGCCAGCAGCCAAGTAGCGGGGGGGGCGCCTAGCACAGATACGCAGTATTTT
>TRBJ1-1|once|TRBV12-3/TRBV12-4|.
CASSFQNTEAFF
TGTGCCAGCAGTTTCCAGAACACTGAAGCTTTCTTT
>TRBJ2-7|.|TRBV28|.
CASSLNYDSSSYEQYF
TGTGCCAGCAGTCTGAATTATGACAGTAGCTCCTACGAGCAGTACTTC
>TRBJ2-3|.|TRBV9|.
CASSVGPYPSTDTQYF
TGTGCCAGCAGCGTGGGGCCCTACCCTAGCACAGATACGCAGTATTTT
>TRBJ1-2|.|TRBV5-5|.
CASRPTQGNYGYTF
TGTGCCAGCAGACCGACACAGGGTAACTATGGCTACACCTTC
>TRBJ1-1|.|TRBV29-1|TRBD1
CSVRDREAFF
TGCAGCGTCCGGGACAGAGAAGCTTTCTTT
>TRBJ1-2|.|TRBV5-5|TRBD1
CASSLVQGTDGYTF
TGTGCCAGCAGCTTAGTACAGGGGACGGACGGCTACACCTTC
>TRBJ2-1|.|TRBV30|.
CAYGRGRNEQFF
TGTGCCTACGGGCGGGGTCGCAATGAGCAGTTCTTC
>TRBJ1-5|.|TRBV19|.
CASSITGSDQPQHF
TGTGCCAGTAGTATCACAGGGTCTGATCAGCCCCAGCATTTT
>TRBJ2-7|.|TRBV19|.
CASSAPTSGEQYF
TGTGCCAGTAGTGCCCCGACATCGGGAGAGCAGTACTTC
>TRBJ2-1|.|TRBV11-3|.
CASSLGVRAQGYNEQFF
TGTGCCAGCAGCTTAGGAGTGCGGGCGCAAGGATACAATGAGCAGTTCTTC
>TRBJ2-1|.|TRBV19|TRBD1
CASIRGGTDNEQFF
TGTGCCAGTATAAGGGGTGGGACAGACAATGAGCAGTTCTTC
>TRBJ1-2|.|TRBV2|.
CASSPQGFGYGYTF
TGTGCCAGCAGTCCCCAGGGTTTTGGCTATGGCTACACCTTC
>TRBJ1-5|.|TRBV19|.
CASAMGGFNQPQHF
TGTGCCAGTGCAATGGGCGGGTTTAATCAGCCCCAGCATTTT